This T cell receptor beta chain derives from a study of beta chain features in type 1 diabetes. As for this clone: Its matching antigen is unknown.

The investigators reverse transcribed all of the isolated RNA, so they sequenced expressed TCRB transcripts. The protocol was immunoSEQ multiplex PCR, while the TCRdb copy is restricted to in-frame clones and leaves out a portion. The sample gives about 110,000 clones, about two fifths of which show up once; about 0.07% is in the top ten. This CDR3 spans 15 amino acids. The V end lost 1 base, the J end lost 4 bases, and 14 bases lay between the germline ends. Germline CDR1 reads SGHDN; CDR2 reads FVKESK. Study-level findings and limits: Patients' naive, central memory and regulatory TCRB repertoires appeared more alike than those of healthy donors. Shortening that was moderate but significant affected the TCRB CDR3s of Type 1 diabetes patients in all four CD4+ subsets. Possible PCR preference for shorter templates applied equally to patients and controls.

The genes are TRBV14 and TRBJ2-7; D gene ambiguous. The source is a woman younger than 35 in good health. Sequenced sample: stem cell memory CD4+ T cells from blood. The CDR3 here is CASSQGSPSLYEQYF. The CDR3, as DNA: TGTGCCAGCAGCCAAGGATCGCCGAGTTTGTACGAGCAGTACTTC.